This is a list of T cell receptor beta chains from one sample in a study of shared clonotypes between healthy human individuals. Repertoires were generated with immunoSEQ multiplex PCR, while TCRdb's copy carries only in-frame clones and drops some. The table shows under 2,500,000 clones, with approximately 96% occurring only once. The specimen sequenced was naive CD4+ T cells sorted from blood. The receptors stem from a man younger than 35 in good health. Each CDR3 is given with its conserved first and last residue. The D gene is left open where the match is weak. The size entry is marked missing in some rows and otherwise reads once, few, many or a size class.

cdr3_length j_call d_call v_call clone_size cdr3_aa cdr3_nt
14 TRBJ2-7 NA TRBV18 NA CASSPDSYIYEQYF TGTGCCAGCTCACCAGATAGCTACATTTACGAGCAGTACTTC
11 TRBJ1-1 NA TRBV7-9 NA CASSLQGEAFF TGTGCCAGCAGCTTACAGGGGGAAGCTTTCTTT
20 TRBJ2-5 TRBD2 TRBV15 NA CATSFRLGTWTSGSQETQYF TGTGCCACCAGCTTCCGACTCGGCACCTGGACTAGCGGGAGCCAAGAGACCCAGTACTTC
15 TRBJ1-3 NA TRBV5-4 NA CASSRGGLTGNTIYF TGTGCCAGCAGCAGGGGGGGCCTCACCGGAAACACCATATATTTT
15 TRBJ1-5 NA TRBV6-5 NA CASNGGGLGNQPQHF TGTGCCAGCAATGGTGGAGGCCTCGGCAATCAGCCCCAGCATTTT
13 TRBJ1-4 NA TRBV2 NA CASSGETNEKLFF TGTGCCAGCAGTGGGGAGACTAATGAAAAACTGTTTTTT
18 TRBJ1-1 TRBD1 TRBV4-1 NA CASSQDRGQAGMNTEAFF TGCGCCAGCAGCCAAGATCGAGGACAGGCGGGCATGAACACTGAAGCTTTCTTT
13 TRBJ1-2 NA TRBV2 NA CASSEVAGLGYTF TGTGCCAGCAGTGAAGTGGCAGGGCTGGGCTACACCTTC
14 TRBJ1-6 TRBD1 TRBV7-3 NA CASSLNAGGSPLHF TGTGCCAGCAGCTTAAACGCAGGGGGGTCACCCCTCCACTTT
13 TRBJ1-4 NA TRBV9 NA CASQGQTNEKLFF TGTGCTTCCCAGGGCCAGACTAATGAAAAACTGTTTTTT
15 TRBJ2-5 TRBD1 TRBV5-1 NA CASSLETGGLETQYF TGCGCCAGCAGCTTGGAGACAGGGGGCCTAGAGACCCAGTACTTC
12 TRBJ2-3 NA TRBV5-1 NA CASSLGSDTQYF TGCGCCAGCAGCTTGGGTTCCGATACGCAGTATTTT
15 TRBJ2-7 TRBD1 TRBV19 NA CASSIYGTGTYEQYF TGTGCCAGTAGTATTTACGGGACAGGAACCTACGAGCAGTACTTC
15 TRBJ2-5 NA TRBV7-8 NA CASSAVDSLEETQYF TGTGCCAGCAGCGCCGTGGACAGTCTAGAAGAGACCCAGTACTTC
16 TRBJ2-3 TRBD1 TRBV5-4 NA CASSFRDRGRTDTQYF TGTGCCAGCAGCTTCCGGGACAGGGGGCGGACAGATACGCAGTATTTT
16 TRBJ2-2 NA TRBV19 NA CASSITVLLNTGELFF TGTGCCAGTAGTATAACGGTACTCCTGAACACCGGGGAGCTGTTTTTT
13 TRBJ1-1 NA TRBV2 NA CASSEGLNTEAFF TGTGCCAGCAGTGAAGGACTGAACACTGAAGCTTTCTTT
14 TRBJ1-1 NA TRBV10-3 NA CAIQAGGEYTEAFF TGTGCCATCCAAGCAGGAGGGGAGTACACTGAAGCTTTCTTT
15 TRBJ2-7 TRBD2 TRBV4-3 once CASSPYSGSLYEQYF TGCGCCAGCAGCCCGTACAGCGGGAGTTTATACGAGCAGTACTTC
16 TRBJ2-2 TRBD1 TRBV27 NA CASSLSPRGPTGELFF TGTGCCAGCAGTTTATCCCCCAGGGGGCCCACCGGGGAGCTGTTTTTT
17 TRBJ1-1 NA TRBV2 NA CASSEALRKGSRTEAFF TGTGCCAGCAGTGAAGCGCTTCGGAAGGGTTCGAGAACTGAAGCTTTCTTT
15 TRBJ2-7 TRBD1 TRBV4-1 NA CASSQQPGQGYEQYF TGCGCCAGCAGCCAGCAACCGGGACAGGGTTACGAGCAGTACTTC
15 TRBJ2-3 TRBD2 TRBV5-1 NA CASSLGLAGLDTQYF TGCGCCAGCAGCTTGGGACTAGCGGGACTAGATACGCAGTATTTT
13 TRBJ1-1 NA TRBV30 NA CAWSPSGFTEAFF TGTGCCTGGAGCCCTAGCGGGTTCACTGAAGCTTTCTTT
15 TRBJ2-7 NA TRBV5-5 NA CASSLRISNSYEQYF TGTGCCAGCAGCTTACGGATCTCTAACTCCTACGAGCAGTACTTC
11 TRBJ1-1 NA TRBV14 once CASSPGREAFF TGTGCCAGCAGCCCCGGGAGGGAAGCTTTCTTT
16 TRBJ1-2 NA TRBV28 NA CASRTVTGARGLGYTF TGTGCCAGCAGGACCGTAACGGGGGCGAGAGGTTTGGGCTACACCTTC
17 TRBJ2-5 TRBD2 TRBV9 NA CASSARAGLPDQETQYF TGTGCCAGCAGCGCGAGGGCGGGACTACCGGACCAAGAGACCCAGTACTTC
10 TRBJ2-3 NA TRBV20-1 NA CSARDNTQYF TGCAGTGCTAGAGATAATACGCAGTATTTT
14 TRBJ1-1 NA TRBV7-2 NA CASSLGGTNTEAFF TGTGCCAGCAGCTTAGGAGGGACCAACACTGAAGCTTTCTTT
13 TRBJ2-1 TRBD2 TRBV10-3 NA CAISNLAGGPLFF TGTGCCATCAGTAACTTAGCGGGAGGCCCCCTGTTCTTC
16 TRBJ2-3 TRBD2 TRBV5-1 NA CASSLGTTSSTDTQYF TGCGCCAGCAGCTTGGGGACGACTAGCAGTACAGATACGCAGTATTTT
13 TRBJ1-1 NA TRBV7-8 NA CASSLGRNTEAFF TGTGCCAGCAGCTTGGGCAGGAACACTGAAGCTTTCTTT
16 TRBJ1-5 TRBD1 TRBV19 NA CASSIIGTGINQPQHF TGTGCCAGTAGTATAATTGGGACAGGGATCAATCAGCCCCAGCATTTT
14 TRBJ1-6 NA TRBV11-2 NA CASSWGRDNSPLHF TGTGCCAGCAGCTGGGGACGGGATAATTCACCCCTCCACTTT
16 TRBJ2-2 TRBD2 TRBV5-4 NA CASSLATASGTGELFF TGTGCCAGCAGCTTGGCCACGGCTAGCGGGACCGGGGAGCTGTTTTTT
15 TRBJ2-3 TRBD1 TRBV5-1 NA CASSNGQGGSDTQYF TGCGCCAGCAGTAACGGACAGGGGGGGTCAGATACGCAGTATTTT
15 TRBJ2-2 NA TRBV28 once CASSLQRVGTGELFF TGTGCCAGCAGTTTGCAAAGGGTCGGCACCGGGGAGCTGTTTTTT
15 TRBJ2-5 TRBD2 TRBV7-2 NA CASSLQHGRIETQYF TGTGCCAGCAGCCTACAACACGGGAGGATTGAGACCCAGTACTTC
16 TRBJ1-1 NA TRBV11-2 NA CASSSLVPGANTEAFF TGTGCCAGCAGCAGCTTAGTACCGGGCGCGAACACTGAAGCTTTCTTT